This TCR beta chain came from a study of shared clonotypes between healthy human individuals. The study, taken as a whole, reports: In general, naive subsets displayed greater estimated richness than memory subsets did.

As concerns this clone: Its antigen is not known.

Genomic DNA belonging to each subset was distributed in equal measure over several immunoSEQ plates. Profiling relied on immunoSEQ multiplex PCR, and the TCRdb table lists in-frame clones only, not all of them. The table lists approximately 1.5 million clones, 97% to 99% of them singletons, with 0.36% in the top ten. The TCR originated in a man younger than 40 in good health. Sequencing used naive CD4+ T cells sorted from blood. Documented subset: CD45RA+ positively selected.

The CDR3 nucleotides read TGTGCCAGTAGTATTCGGGGAGGGGACTATGGCTACACCTTC. This encodes CASSIRGGDYGYTF. The rearrangement uses TRBV19 and TRBJ1-2; the D gene is possibly TRBD1 (5 bases). V gave up 3 bases and J gave up 3 bases, with 11 bases separating them. CDR1 and CDR2 (germline): LNHDA, SQIVND (reference sequence). The CDR3 runs 14 residues.